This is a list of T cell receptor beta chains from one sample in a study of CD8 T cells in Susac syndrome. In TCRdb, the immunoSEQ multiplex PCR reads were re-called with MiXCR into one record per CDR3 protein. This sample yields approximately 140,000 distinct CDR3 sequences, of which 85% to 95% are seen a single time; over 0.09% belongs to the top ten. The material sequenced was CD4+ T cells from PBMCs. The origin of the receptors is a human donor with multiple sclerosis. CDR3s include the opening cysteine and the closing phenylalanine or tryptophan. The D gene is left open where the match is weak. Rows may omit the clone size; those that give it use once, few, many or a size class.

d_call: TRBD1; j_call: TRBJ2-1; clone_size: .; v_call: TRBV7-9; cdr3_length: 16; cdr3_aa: CASSLTGTGTYNEQFF; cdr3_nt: TGTGCCAGCAGCTTGACCGGGACAGGGACCTACAATGAGCAGTTCTTC
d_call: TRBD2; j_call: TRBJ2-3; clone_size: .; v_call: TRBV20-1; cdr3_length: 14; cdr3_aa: CSASIAGEGDTQYF; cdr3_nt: TGCAGTGCTAGTATAGCGGGAGAAGGCGATACGCAGTATTTT
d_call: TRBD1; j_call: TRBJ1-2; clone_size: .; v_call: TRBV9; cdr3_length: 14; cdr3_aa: CASSVAAGGNGYTF; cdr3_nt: TGTGCCAGCAGCGTAGCGGCAGGGGGCAATGGCTACACCTTC
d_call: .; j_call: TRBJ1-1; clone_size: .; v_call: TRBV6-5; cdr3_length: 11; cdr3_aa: CASSGTAEAFF; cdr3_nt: TGTGCCAGCAGTGGGACGGCCGAAGCTTTCTTT
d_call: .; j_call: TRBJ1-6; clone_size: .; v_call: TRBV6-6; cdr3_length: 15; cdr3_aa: CASTPPTSKDSPLHF; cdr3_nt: TGTGCCAGCACCCCACCAACCTCTAAGGATTCACCCCTCCACTTT
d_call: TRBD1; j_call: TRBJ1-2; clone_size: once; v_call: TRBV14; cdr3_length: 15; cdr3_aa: CASRPTGTGSYGYTF; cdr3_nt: TGTGCCAGCAGGCCAACCGGGACAGGGTCCTATGGCTACACCTTC
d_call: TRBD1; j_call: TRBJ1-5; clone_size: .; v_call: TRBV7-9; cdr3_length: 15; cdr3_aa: CASSSGTAFNQPQHF; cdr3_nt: TGTGCCAGCAGCTCCGGGACAGCCTTCAATCAGCCCCAGCATTTT
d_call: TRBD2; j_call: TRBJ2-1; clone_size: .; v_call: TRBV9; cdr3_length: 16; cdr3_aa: CASSGQTSGGANEQFF; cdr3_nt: TGTGCCAGCAGCGGGCAGACTAGCGGGGGGGCAAATGAGCAGTTCTTC
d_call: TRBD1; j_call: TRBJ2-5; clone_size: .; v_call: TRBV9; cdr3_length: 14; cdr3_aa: CASSGDRGQVTQYF; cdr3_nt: TGTGCCAGCAGCGGAGACAGGGGGCAAGTGACCCAGTACTTC
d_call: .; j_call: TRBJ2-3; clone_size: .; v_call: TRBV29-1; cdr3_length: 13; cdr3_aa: CSVPNRPTDTQYF; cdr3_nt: TGCAGCGTTCCTAACAGACCCACAGATACGCAGTATTTT
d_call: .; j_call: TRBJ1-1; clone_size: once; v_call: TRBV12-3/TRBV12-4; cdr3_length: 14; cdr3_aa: CASSLSSEYTEAFF; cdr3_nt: TGTGCCAGCAGTTTAAGCAGTGAGTACACTGAAGCTTTCTTT
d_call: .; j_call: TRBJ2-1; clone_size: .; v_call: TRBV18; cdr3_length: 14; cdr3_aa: CASSPISRNSEQFF; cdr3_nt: TGTGCCAGCTCACCGATTAGCAGGAACAGTGAGCAGTTCTTC
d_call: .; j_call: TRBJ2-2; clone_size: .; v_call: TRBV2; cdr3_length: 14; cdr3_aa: CASRTRGDTGELFF; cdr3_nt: TGTGCCAGCAGGACTAGGGGAGACACCGGGGAGCTGTTTTTT
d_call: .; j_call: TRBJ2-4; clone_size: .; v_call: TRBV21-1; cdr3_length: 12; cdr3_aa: CARGTGKNIQYF; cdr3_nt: TGTGCCAGGGGGACTGGGAAAAACATTCAGTACTTC
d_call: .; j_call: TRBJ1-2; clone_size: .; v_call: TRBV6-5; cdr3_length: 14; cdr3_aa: CASSDGGANYGYTF; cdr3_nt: TGTGCCAGCAGCGACGGAGGGGCTAACTATGGCTACACCTTC
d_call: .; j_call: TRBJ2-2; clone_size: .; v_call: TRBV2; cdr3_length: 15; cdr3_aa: CASSDRAGATGELFF; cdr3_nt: TGTGCCAGCAGTGACAGGGCAGGTGCCACCGGGGAGCTGTTTTTT
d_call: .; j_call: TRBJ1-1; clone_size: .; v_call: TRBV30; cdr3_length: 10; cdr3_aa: CAWSGSEAFF; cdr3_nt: TGTGCCTGGAGCGGCAGTGAAGCTTTCTTT
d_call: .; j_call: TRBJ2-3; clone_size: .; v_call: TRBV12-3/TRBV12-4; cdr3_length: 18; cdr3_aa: CASSSGAPLGLVADTQYF; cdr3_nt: TGTGCCAGCAGTTCGGGGGCCCCGCTGGGCCTCGTGGCAGATACGCAGTATTTT
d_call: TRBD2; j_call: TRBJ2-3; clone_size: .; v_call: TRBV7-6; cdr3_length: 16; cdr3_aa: CASSFTSVGITDTQYF; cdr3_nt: TGTGCCAGCAGCTTCACTAGCGTGGGGATCACAGATACGCAGTATTTT
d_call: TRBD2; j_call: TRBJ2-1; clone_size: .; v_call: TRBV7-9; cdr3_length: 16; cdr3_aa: CASSSPGLAGNNEQFF; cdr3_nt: TGTGCCAGCAGCTCGCCGGGACTAGCGGGGAACAATGAGCAGTTCTTC
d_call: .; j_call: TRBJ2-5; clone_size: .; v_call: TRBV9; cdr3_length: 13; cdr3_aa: CASSVSVSETQYF; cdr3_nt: TGTGCCAGCAGCGTCTCAGTCTCAGAGACCCAGTACTTC
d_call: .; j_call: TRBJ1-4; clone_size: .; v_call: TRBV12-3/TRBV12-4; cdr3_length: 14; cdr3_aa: CASSLRVEPEKLFF; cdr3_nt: TGTGCCAGCAGTTTAAGGGTAGAACCCGAAAAACTGTTTTTT
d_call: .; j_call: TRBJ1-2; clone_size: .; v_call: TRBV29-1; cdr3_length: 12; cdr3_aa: CSVESSLYGYTF; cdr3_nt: TGCAGCGTTGAATCCTCGCTATATGGCTACACCTTC
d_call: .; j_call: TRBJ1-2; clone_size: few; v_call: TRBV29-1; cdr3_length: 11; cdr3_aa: CSVEVPMGYTF; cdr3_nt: TGCAGCGTTGAAGTGCCGATGGGCTACACCTTC
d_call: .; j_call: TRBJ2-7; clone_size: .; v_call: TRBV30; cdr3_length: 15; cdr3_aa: CAWSYGAQTIYEQYF; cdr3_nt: TGTGCCTGGAGTTACGGAGCCCAAACAATTTACGAGCAGTACTTC
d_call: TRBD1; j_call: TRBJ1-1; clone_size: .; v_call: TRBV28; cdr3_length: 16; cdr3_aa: CASSFPMTGPNTEAFF; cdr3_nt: TGTGCCAGCAGTTTCCCGATGACAGGGCCGAACACTGAAGCTTTCTTT
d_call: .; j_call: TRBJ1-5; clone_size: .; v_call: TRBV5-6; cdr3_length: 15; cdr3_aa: CASSLAGGNNQPQHF; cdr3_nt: TGTGCCAGCAGCTTGGCTGGGGGAAACAATCAGCCCCAGCATTTT
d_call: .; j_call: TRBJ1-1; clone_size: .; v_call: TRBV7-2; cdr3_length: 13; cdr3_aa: CASSLAPGTEAFF; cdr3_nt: TGTGCCAGCAGCTTAGCTCCCGGCACTGAAGCTTTCTTT
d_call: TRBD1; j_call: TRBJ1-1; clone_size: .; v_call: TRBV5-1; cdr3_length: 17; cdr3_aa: CASSLLVGGTANTEAFF; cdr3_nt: TGCGCCAGCAGCTTGCTAGTAGGGGGGACAGCGAACACTGAAGCTTTCTTT